The rows below give T cell receptor beta chains drawn from one sample of a study of blood T cell repertoires in COVID-19. Generated by immunoSEQ multiplex PCR, the TCRdb table keeps only in-frame clones and is missing some. Of about 210,000 clones in the sample, around 76% were seen once. The source material was peripheral blood. The origin of the receptors is a woman aged 55-75 years with COVID-19, enrolled during active disease. Each CDR3 is given with its conserved first and last residue. The D gene is left open where the match is weak. Rows give clone size only sometimes, using once, few, many, or a class for an expanded clone.

D gene | J gene | V gene | clone size | CDR3 protein | CDR3 DNA
NA | TRBJ1-1 | TRBV7-8 | NA | CASSLGQGYGAFF | TGTGCCAGCAGCTTAGGGCAGGGTTACGGAGCTTTCTTT
NA | TRBJ1-2 | TRBV6-6 | NA | CASTAGGTGYTF | TGTGCCAGCACCGCCGGGGGGACCGGCTACACCTTC
TRBD2 | TRBJ2-7 | TRBV28 | few | CASRVAGEGVAGLYEQYF | TGTGCCAGCAGGGTAGCGGGGGAAGGAGTAGCGGGGCTCTACGAGCAGTACTTC
NA | TRBJ2-2 | TRBV4-2 | NA | CASSPGLSQTYTGELFF | TGTGCCAGCAGCCCAGGACTGTCCCAAACGTATACCGGGGAGCTGTTTTTT
TRBD1 | TRBJ1-2 | TRBV28 | once | CASSDSTGKLYGYTF | TGTGCCAGCAGCGACTCGACAGGGAAACTCTATGGCTACACCTTC
NA | TRBJ1-2 | TRBV18 | NA | CASSPDDMRGYTF | TGTGCCAGCTCACCAGATGACATGCGAGGCTACACCTTC
TRBD1 | TRBJ2-7 | TRBV5-1 | NA | CASTGQAEAYEQYF | TGCGCCAGCACCGGACAGGCAGAGGCCTACGAGCAGTACTTC
NA | TRBJ2-5 | TRBV5-1 | NA | CASSFRQQETQYF | TGCGCCAGCAGCTTTAGACAGCAAGAGACCCAGTACTTC
NA | TRBJ2-2 | TRBV27 | NA | CASKTQRANTGELFF | TGTGCCAGCAAGACCCAACGGGCGAACACCGGGGAGCTGTTTTTT
NA | TRBJ1-6 | TRBV5-1 | NA | CASSLAPRDSPLHF | TGCGCCAGCAGCTTGGCCCCCAGGGATTCACCCCTCCACTTT
NA | TRBJ1-2 | TRBV3-1/TRBV3-2 | few | CASNARGYGYTF | TGTGCCAGCAACGCAAGGGGCTATGGCTACACCTTC
TRBD1 | TRBJ2-5 | TRBV5-1 | NA | CASSLQDRDGETQYF | TGCGCCAGCAGCTTGCAGGACAGGGATGGGGAGACCCAGTACTTC
NA | TRBJ1-3 | TRBV6-5 | NA | CASSYYLPYTGNTIYF | TGTGCCAGCAGTTACTATCTCCCTTACACTGGAAACACCATATATTTT
TRBD1 | TRBJ2-1 | TRBV30 | NA | CAWSVPTGSIPCSYNEQFF | TGTGCCTGGAGTGTACCGACAGGGTCTATCCCTTGCTCCTACAATGAGCAGTTCTTC
NA | TRBJ1-1 | TRBV6-5 | few | CASSLQGPNTEAFF | TGTGCCAGCAGTCTACAGGGCCCCAACACTGAAGCTTTCTTT
NA | TRBJ1-6 | TRBV28 | NA | CASSLPSGPGANSPLHF | TGTGCCAGCAGTTTACCTTCGGGGCCAGGGGCTAATTCACCCCTCCACTTT
NA | TRBJ2-7 | TRBV6-5 | NA | CASSSLAEQYF | TGTGCCAGCAGTTCCCTAGCCGAGCAGTACTTC
TRBD1 | TRBJ1-5 | TRBV28 | NA | CASSPTGAINQPQHF | TGTGCCAGCAGCCCAACAGGGGCCATCAATCAGCCCCAGCATTTT
TRBD1 | TRBJ1-2 | TRBV6-4 | NA | CASSLQGGYGYTF | TGTGCCAGCAGTCTACAGGGGGGCTATGGCTACACCTTC
TRBD1 | TRBJ1-2 | TRBV27 | NA | CASSFLGPGTGGSTFLNYGYTF | TGTGCCAGCAGTTTCCTCGGACCCGGGACAGGGGGATCAACTTTCTTGAACTATGGCTACACCTTC
NA | TRBJ2-7 | TRBV5-4 | NA | CASSFPGIYEQYF | TGTGCCAGCAGCTTCCCGGGAATCTACGAGCAGTACTTC
TRBD1 | TRBJ2-1 | TRBV5-4 | NA | CASSLLGDSEQFF | TGTGCCAGCAGCTTGTTAGGGGACAGTGAGCAGTTCTTC
TRBD2 | TRBJ2-5 | TRBV5-4 | once | CASSPAGGQETQYF | TGTGCCAGCAGCCCGGCGGGGGGACAAGAGACCCAGTACTTC
NA | TRBJ1-3 | TRBV19 | NA | CASSITNRAGNTIYF | TGTGCCAGTAGTATAACAAACAGGGCTGGAAACACCATATATTTT
TRBD2 | TRBJ2-4 | TRBV4-3 | NA | CASSQDTSGPNIQYF | TGCGCCAGCAGCCAAGACACTAGCGGGCCGAACATTCAGTACTTC
TRBD1 | TRBJ1-1 | TRBV10-3 | once | CAITQGAQNTEAFF | TGTGCCATCACCCAGGGGGCCCAGAACACTGAAGCTTTCTTT
TRBD1 | TRBJ2-5 | TRBV7-2 | NA | CASSRDRGRVETQYF | TGTGCCAGCAGCCGTGACAGGGGGAGGGTTGAGACCCAGTACTTC
TRBD2 | TRBJ2-5 | TRBV9 | NA | CASSLGLAGDAQETQYF | TGTGCCAGCAGCCTTGGACTAGCGGGGGATGCACAAGAGACCCAGTACTTC
TRBD2 | TRBJ2-1 | TRBV11-2 | NA | CASSQLAGGIDEQFF | TGTGCCAGCAGCCAACTAGCGGGAGGTATCGATGAGCAGTTCTTC
TRBD2 | TRBJ2-7 | TRBV6-2/TRBV6-3 | NA | CASSPPQREYEQYF | TGTGCCAGCAGTCCCCCCCAGCGGGAGTACGAGCAGTACTTC
TRBD1 | TRBJ1-2 | TRBV5-1 | NA | CASSSRQGANYGYTF | TGCGCCAGCAGCTCGCGACAGGGGGCTAACTATGGCTACACCTTC
NA | TRBJ1-2 | TRBV5-1 | many | CASSLAATGGGYTF | TGCGCCAGCAGCTTGGCCGCGACAGGCGGAGGCTACACCTTC
TRBD1 | TRBJ1-1 | TRBV7-6 | once | CASSNSRGLTEAFF | TGTGCCAGCAGCAATAGTAGGGGGCTCACTGAAGCTTTCTTT
TRBD1 | TRBJ1-2 | TRBV19 | NA | CASRYQGDGDGYTF | TGTGCCAGTAGATATCAGGGGGACGGGGATGGCTACACCTTC
NA | TRBJ1-6 | TRBV7-3 | NA | CASSSARTVNSPLHF | TGTGCCAGCAGTTCGGCCAGGACAGTCAATTCACCCCTCCACTTT
NA | TRBJ2-1 | TRBV24-1 | NA | CATSVPPFGGLHEQFF | TGTGCCACCAGTGTCCCCCCTTTCGGGGGGCTCCATGAGCAGTTCTTC
TRBD1 | TRBJ2-7 | TRBV24-1 | NA | CATSDPRDRPYEQYF | TGTGCCACCAGTGACCCCCGGGACAGACCCTACGAGCAGTACTTC
TRBD2 | TRBJ2-3 | TRBV9 | NA | CASSPPIAGGTDTQYF | TGTGCCAGCAGCCCCCCCATAGCGGGGGGCACAGATACGCAGTATTTT
TRBD1 | TRBJ1-2 | TRBV6-2/TRBV6-3 | NA | CASSWTGGSYGYTF | TGTGCCAGCAGTTGGACAGGCGGTTCGTATGGCTACACCTTC
NA | TRBJ1-2 | TRBV28 | NA | CASSLLGGQGSYGYTF | TGTGCCAGCAGTTTATTAGGGGGTCAGGGGAGCTATGGCTACACCTTC
TRBD1 | TRBJ1-1 | TRBV29-1 | once | CSVELTGGTEAFF | TGCAGCGTCGAACTGACAGGGGGCACTGAAGCTTTCTTT